Following are 13 T cell receptor beta chains from one sample sequenced in a study of regulatory T cells in long-lasting Graves disease. Described time point: newly diagnosed GD, antithyroid drugs for less than 3 months. Following extraction of RNA from PBMCs, that RNA was used to make the TCR library. According to the study, TCR beta libraries were built with iRepertoire HTBI primers and CDR3-region Arm-PCR. Via MiXCR, TCRdb re-called the multiplex PCR reads, giving one row per CDR3 protein. The sample has over 500,000 distinct CDR3 sequences, 15% to 20% seen once; the top ten hold around 12%. The data were also submitted as part of a second study, on T cells in Graves' hyperthyroidism and ophthalmopathy.

The source material was peripheral blood mononuclear cells (PBMCs), sampled at new diagnosis, from a patient treated with antithyroid drugs. These receptors were obtained from a man in his late teens or twenties with Graves disease.

J is TRBJ2-1 and V is TRBV11-3; 13 nucleotides match TRBD2. Per germline, CDR1 SGHNT and CDR2 YENEEA. The CDR3 spans 17 residues. V lost 1 base to trimming and J lost 2 bases; unmatched junction nucleotides: 2. CDR3 region: CASSLGTSGGTYNEQFF. CDR3 coding DNA: TGTGCCAGCAGCTTAGGGACTAGCGGGGGCACCTACAATGAGCAGTTCTTC.

This clonotype was picked up many times. The chain combines TRBV28 with TRBJ2-4; 9 bases are shared with TRBD1. The germline V gene has CDR1 MDHEN and CDR2 SYDVKM. With 6 bases clipped from V and 1 base from J, the junction kept 13 bases outside the gene matches. The CDR3 runs 18 residues. The CDR3 bases are TGTGCCAGCAGCCGTCCCGGGACAGGGTTCAGGGCCAAAAACATTCAGTACTTC. Its protein is CASSRPGTGFRAKNIQYF.

As for this clonotype: It may be a read error: a sequence one base away is much more abundant. The chain carries TRBV6-2 or TRBV6-3 and TRBJ2-3; D might be TRBD2 (6 bases). CDR3 size: 14 residues. Looked up from germline, CDR1 is MNHEY and CDR2 is SVGEGT. CDR3 region: CANSSSSGTDTQYF. For the CDR3, the DNA is TGTGCCAACAGTTCATCTAGCGGCACAGATACGCAGTATTTT.

This clonotype was recorded a few times. CDR3 sequence: CASSVIADDYNEQFF. The CDR3 DNA reads as TGCGCCAGCAGCGTGATAGCGGACGATTACAATGAGCAGTTCTTC. The chain carries TRBV5-1 and TRBJ2-1; D is possibly TRBD2 (6 bases). There are 15 residues in the CDR3. Looked up from germline, CDR1 is SGHRS and CDR2 is YFSETQ. With 4 bases removed from V and 4 bases from J, the gap between germline ends came to 15 bases.

A few counts support this clonotype. The V gene is TRBV7-9, the J gene TRBJ1-2; 7 bases are shared with TRBD1. Trimming removed 5 bases from V and 2 bases from J; junction bases left unmatched: 11. Germline V gene data show CDR1 as SEHNR and CDR2 as FQNEAQ (reference sequence). The CDR3 spans 16 residues. The DNA of the CDR3 is TGTGCCAGCAGCATCCCACGGGACAGACGGAACTATGGCTACACCTTC. Its protein product is CASSIPRDRRNYGYTF.

The chain carries TRBV20-1 and TRBJ1-2; no clear D. In germline, CDR1 is DFQATT, CDR2 SNEGSKA (reference sequence). Trimming left V 6 bases short and J 3 bases short, with 5 bases between. This CDR3 comprises 10 residues. CDR3: CSAGYYGYTF. The CDR3 DNA sequence: TGCAGTGCGGGGTACTATGGCTACACCTTC.

This clonotype was observed at least ten times. The genes are TRBV11-2 and TRBJ2-4; 12 positions match TRBD2. The CDR3 totals 18 residues. In germline, CDR1 is SGHAT, CDR2 FQNNGV. With V trimmed by 1 base and J by 5 bases, 9 bases remained unmatched. DNA of the CDR3: TGTGCCAGCAGCTTAGCCTCGGGACTAGCGGGTGCAGAAAACATTCAGTACTTC. This encodes CASSLASGLAGAENIQYF.

This clonotype was found a few times. The chain employs TRBV27 and TRBJ2-1; perhaps TRBD1 as D (5 bases). Germline values: CDR1 MNHEY, CDR2 SMNVEV (reference sequence). Trimming shortened V by 5 bases and J by 6 bases, and 20 bases separated the two germline ends. The CDR3 is 16 residues long. The CDR3 region has the DNA TGTGCCAGCAGTCTCTTAATGTTTCCGCAGGGCAATGAGCAGTTCTTC. This sequence encodes CASSLLMFPQGNEQFF.

The sample holds a few counts of this clonotype. This chain uses TRBV28 with TRBJ1-1; D unclear. The V gene lost 6 bases and the J gene lost 0 bases, with 8 bases spanning the gap. The V gene's germline CDR1 is MDHEN and CDR2 SYDVKM. This CDR3 contains 13 residues. For the CDR3, the DNA is TGTGCCAGCAGGGGAGTTTTGAACACTGAAGCTTTCTTT. Encoded protein: CASRGVLNTEAFF.

This clonotype was counted ten times or more. The CDR3 DNA sequence: TGTGCCAGCAATCTCCAAAGGGGAGAGACCCAGTACTTC. Protein sequence: CASNLQRGETQYF. V and J are TRBV2 and TRBJ2-5; maybe TRBD1 (5 bases). V lost 7 bases and J lost 4, with 13 bases in between. Germline CDR1 is SNHLY and CDR2 is FYNNEI. There are 13 residues in the CDR3. Combining the CDR3 with reference TRBV2 and TRBJ2-5 gives the whole variable domain EPEVTQTPSHQVTQMGQEVILRCVPISNHLYFYWYRQILGQKVEFLVSFYNNEISEKSEIFDDQFSVERPDGSNFTLKIRSTKLEDSAMYFCASNLQRGETQYFGPGTRLLVL.

The genes are TRBV29-1 and TRBJ2-3; no clear D gene. CDR3 length: 13 residues. The germline CDR1 and CDR2 sequences are SQVTM and ANQGSEA. Trimming took 5 bases from V and 11 from J, leaving 20 bases between them. The CDR3 DNA reads TGCAGCGTTTCTAAATTTAACACGGCAGAGCAGTATTTT. Protein product: CSVSKFNTAEQYF.

This chain connects TRBV18 to TRBJ2-7, with 7 bases matching TRBD2. Per germline, CDR1 KGHSH and CDR2 LQKENI. The CDR3 spans 17 residues. V was pared by 3 bases and J by 0 bases, with 11 bases of the junction left unmatched. CDR3 in DNA: TGTGCCAGCTCACCTCCCGCCGGCGGGGGTAGCTCCTACGAGCAGTACTTC. Translating it yields CASSPPAGGGSSYEQYF. Full variable domain (missing parts from reference TRBV18 and TRBJ2-7): NAGVMQNPRHLVRRRGQEARLRCSPMKGHSHVYWYRQLPEEGLKFMVYLQKENIIDESGMPKERFSAEFPKEGPSILRIQQVVRGDSAAYFCASSPPAGGGSSYEQYFGPGTRLTVT.

This clonotype was picked up many times. The chain is built from TRBV3-1 and TRBJ1-2, with D perhaps matching TRBD1 (5 bases). The germline V and J ends were trimmed by 0 bases and 5 bases, with 16 bases remaining between them. Germline CDR1 and CDR2: LGHDT and YNNKEL (reference sequence). CDR3 length equals 16 residues. The CDR3 loop reads CASSQDGTRWGYGYTF. CDR3 sequence (DNA): TGTGCCAGCAGCCAAGATGGGACCCGATGGGGATATGGCTACACCTTC.